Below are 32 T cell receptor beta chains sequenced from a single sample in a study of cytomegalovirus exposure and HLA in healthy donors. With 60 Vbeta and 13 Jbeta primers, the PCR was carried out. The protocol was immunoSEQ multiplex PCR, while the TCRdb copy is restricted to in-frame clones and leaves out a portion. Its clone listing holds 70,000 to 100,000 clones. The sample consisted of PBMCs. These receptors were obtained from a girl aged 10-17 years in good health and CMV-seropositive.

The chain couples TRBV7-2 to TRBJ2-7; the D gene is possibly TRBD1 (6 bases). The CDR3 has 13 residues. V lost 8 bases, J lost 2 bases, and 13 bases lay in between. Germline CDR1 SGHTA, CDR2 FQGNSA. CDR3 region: CASREQGTYEQYF. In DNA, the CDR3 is TGTGCCAGCCGCGAGCAGGGGACCTACGAGCAGTACTTC. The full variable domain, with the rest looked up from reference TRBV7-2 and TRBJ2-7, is GAGVSQSPSNKVTEKGKDVELRCDPISGHTALYWYRQSLGQGLEFLIYFQGNSAPDKSGLPSDRFSAERTGGSVSTLTIQRTQQEDSAVYLCASREQGTYEQYFGPGTRLTVT.

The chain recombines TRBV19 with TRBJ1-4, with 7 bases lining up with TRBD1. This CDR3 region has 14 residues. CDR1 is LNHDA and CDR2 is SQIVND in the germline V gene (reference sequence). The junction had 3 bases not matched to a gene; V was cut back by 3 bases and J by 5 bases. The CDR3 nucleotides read TGTGCCAGTAGTATCGGGGACAGCAATGAAAAACTGTTTTTT. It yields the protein CASSIGDSNEKLFF.

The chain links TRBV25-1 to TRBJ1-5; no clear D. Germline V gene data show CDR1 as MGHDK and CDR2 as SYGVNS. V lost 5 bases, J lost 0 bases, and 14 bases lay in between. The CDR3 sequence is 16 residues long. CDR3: CASSPGLDHSNQPQHF. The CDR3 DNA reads TGTGCCAGCAGTCCCGGACTGGACCATAGCAATCAGCCCCAGCATTTT. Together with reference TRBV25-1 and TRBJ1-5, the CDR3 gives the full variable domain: EADIYQTPRYLVIGTGKKITLECSQTMGHDKMYWYQQDPGMELHLIHYSYGVNSTEKGDLSSESTVSRIRTEHFPLTLESARPSHTSQYLCASSPGLDHSNQPQHFGDGTRLSIL.

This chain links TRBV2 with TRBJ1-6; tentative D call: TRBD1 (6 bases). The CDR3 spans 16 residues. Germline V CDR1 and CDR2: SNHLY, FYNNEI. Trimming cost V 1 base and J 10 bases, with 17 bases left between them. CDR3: CASSEDRARGKSPLHF. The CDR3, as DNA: TGTGCCAGCAGTGAAGATAGGGCTAGGGGGAAGTCACCCCTCCACTTT. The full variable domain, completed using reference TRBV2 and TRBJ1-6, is EPEVTQTPSHQVTQMGQEVILRCVPISNHLYFYWYRQILGQKVEFLVSFYNNEISEKSEIFDDQFSVERPDGSNFTLKIRSTKLEDSAMYFCASSEDRARGKSPLHFGNGTRLTVT.

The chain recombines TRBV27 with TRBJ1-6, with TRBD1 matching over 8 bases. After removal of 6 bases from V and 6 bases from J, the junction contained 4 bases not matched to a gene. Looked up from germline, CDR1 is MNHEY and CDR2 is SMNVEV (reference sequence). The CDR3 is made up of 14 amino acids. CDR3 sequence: CASRHRGVNSPLHF. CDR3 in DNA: TGTGCCAGCAGGCACAGGGGGGTTAATTCACCCCTCCACTTT.

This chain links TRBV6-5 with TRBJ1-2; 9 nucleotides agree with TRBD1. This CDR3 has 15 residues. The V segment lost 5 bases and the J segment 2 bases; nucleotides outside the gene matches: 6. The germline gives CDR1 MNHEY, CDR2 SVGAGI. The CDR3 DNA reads TGTGCCAGCAGTCCACCGGGACAGGGAAACTATGGCTACACCTTC. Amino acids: CASSPPGQGNYGYTF.

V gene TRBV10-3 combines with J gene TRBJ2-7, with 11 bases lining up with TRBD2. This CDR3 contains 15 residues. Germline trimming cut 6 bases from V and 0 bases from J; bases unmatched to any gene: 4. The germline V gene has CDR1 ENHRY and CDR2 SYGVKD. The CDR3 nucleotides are TGTGCCATCAGGAAGACTAGCGGGATCTCCTACGAGCAGTACTTC. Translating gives CAIRKTSGISYEQYF.

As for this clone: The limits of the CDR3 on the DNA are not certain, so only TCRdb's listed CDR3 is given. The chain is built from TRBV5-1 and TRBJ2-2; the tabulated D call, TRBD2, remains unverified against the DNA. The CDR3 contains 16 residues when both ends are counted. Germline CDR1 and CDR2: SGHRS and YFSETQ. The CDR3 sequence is CASSFSVRGNTGELFF.

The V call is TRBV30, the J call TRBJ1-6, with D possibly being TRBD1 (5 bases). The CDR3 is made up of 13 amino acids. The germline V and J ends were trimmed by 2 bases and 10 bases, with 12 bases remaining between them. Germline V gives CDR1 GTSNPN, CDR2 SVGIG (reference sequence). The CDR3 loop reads CAWSLQAGSPLHF. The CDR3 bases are TGTGCCTGGAGTTTACAGGCGGGGTCACCCCTCCACTTT.

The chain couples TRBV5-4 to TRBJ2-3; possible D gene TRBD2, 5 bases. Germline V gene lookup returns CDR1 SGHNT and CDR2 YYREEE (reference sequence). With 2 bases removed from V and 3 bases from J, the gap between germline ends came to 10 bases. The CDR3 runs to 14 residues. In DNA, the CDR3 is TGTGCCAGCAGCTTTGGGGAGAAAACAGATACGCAGTATTTT. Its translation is CASSFGEKTDTQYF. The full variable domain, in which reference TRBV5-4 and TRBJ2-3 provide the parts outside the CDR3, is ETGVTQSPTHLIKTRGQQVTLRCSSQSGHNTVSWYQQALGQGPQFIFQYYREEENGRGNFPPRFSGLQFPNYSSELNVNALELDDSALYLCASSFGEKTDTQYFGPGTRLTVL.

CDR3 bases: TGCAGCGTTGAAGGAACAGACACCACAGATACGCAGTATTTT. Encoded protein: CSVEGTDTTDTQYF. The rearrangement joins TRBV29-1 to TRBJ2-3; D unresolved. V shed 1 base and J shed 2 bases, with 10 bases lying between them. The CDR3 covers 14 residues. Germline assignment: CDR1 SQVTM and CDR2 ANQGSEA.

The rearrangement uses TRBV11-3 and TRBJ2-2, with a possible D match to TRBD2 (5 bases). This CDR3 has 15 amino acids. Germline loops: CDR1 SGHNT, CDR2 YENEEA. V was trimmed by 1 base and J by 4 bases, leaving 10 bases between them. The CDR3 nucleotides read TGTGCCAGCAGCTTAGGGAGGACGGGCACCGGGGAGCTGTTTTTT. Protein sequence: CASSLGRTGTGELFF.

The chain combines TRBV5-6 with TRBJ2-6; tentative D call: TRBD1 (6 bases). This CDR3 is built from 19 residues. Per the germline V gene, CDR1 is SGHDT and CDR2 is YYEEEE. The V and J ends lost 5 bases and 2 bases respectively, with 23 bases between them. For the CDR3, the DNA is TGTGCCAGCAGTTCGGTAACAGGGTCTCCCCTTCCTGGGGCCAACGTCCTGACTTTC. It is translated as CASSSVTGSPLPGANVLTF. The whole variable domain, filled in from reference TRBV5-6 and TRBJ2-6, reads DAGVTQSPTHLIKTRGQQVTLRCSPKSGHDTVSWYQQALGQGPQFIFQYYEEEERQRGNFPDRFSGHQFPNYSSELNVNALLLGDSALYLCASSSVTGSPLPGANVLTFGAGSRLTVL.

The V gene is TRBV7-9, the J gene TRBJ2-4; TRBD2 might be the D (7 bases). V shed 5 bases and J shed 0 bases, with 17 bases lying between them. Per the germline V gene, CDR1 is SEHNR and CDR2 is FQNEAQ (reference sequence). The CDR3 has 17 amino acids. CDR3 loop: CASSRKGGVGAKNIQYF. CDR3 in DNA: TGTGCCAGCAGCCGAAAAGGGGGGGTAGGAGCCAAAAACATTCAGTACTTC.

The CDR3 DNA follows: TGTGCCAGCAGCCGTTTGGGGGGGGGTGTAGAGACCCAGTACTTC. Its translation: CASSRLGGGVETQYF. The chain uses TRBV7-6 and TRBJ2-5; 7 nucleotides match TRBD2. J gave up 4 bases and V 5 bases, and 10 bases lay outside the gene matches. The CDR3 loop spans 15 amino acids. Germline CDR1 SGHVS, CDR2 FNYEAQ. The full variable domain, with the rest looked up from reference TRBV7-6 and TRBJ2-5, is GAGVSQSPRYKVTKRGQDVALRCDPISGHVSLYWYRQALGQGPEFLTYFNYEAQQDKSGLPNDRFSAERPEGSISTLTIQRTEQRDSAMYRCASSRLGGGVETQYFGPGTRLLVL.

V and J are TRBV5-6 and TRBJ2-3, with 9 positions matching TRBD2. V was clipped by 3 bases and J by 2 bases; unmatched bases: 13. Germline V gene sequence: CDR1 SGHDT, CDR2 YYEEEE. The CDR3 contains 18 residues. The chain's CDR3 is CASSSLLRSGGNTDTQYF. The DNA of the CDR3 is TGTGCCAGCAGCTCCCTTCTACGGAGCGGGGGGAACACAGATACGCAGTATTTT.

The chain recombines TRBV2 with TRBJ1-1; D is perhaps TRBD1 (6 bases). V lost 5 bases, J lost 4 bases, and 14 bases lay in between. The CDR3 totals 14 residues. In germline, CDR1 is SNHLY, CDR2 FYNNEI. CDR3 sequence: CASSSDRRGTEAFF. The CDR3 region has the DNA TGTGCCAGCAGTTCTGACAGGAGAGGCACTGAAGCTTTCTTT. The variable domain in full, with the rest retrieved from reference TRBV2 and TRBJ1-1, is EPEVTQTPSHQVTQMGQEVILRCVPISNHLYFYWYRQILGQKVEFLVSFYNNEISEKSEIFDDQFSVERPDGSNFTLKIRSTKLEDSAMYFCASSSDRRGTEAFFGQGTRLTVV.

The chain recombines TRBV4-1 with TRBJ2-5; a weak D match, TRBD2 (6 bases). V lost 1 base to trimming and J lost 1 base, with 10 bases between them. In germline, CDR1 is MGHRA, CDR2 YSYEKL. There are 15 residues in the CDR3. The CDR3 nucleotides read TGCGCCAGCAGCCAAGCTGTGCGGGGCCAAGAGACCCAGTACTTC. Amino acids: CASSQAVRGQETQYF.

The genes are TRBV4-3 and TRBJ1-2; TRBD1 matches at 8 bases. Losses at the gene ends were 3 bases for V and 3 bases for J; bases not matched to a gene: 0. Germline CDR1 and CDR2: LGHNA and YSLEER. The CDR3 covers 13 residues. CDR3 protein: CASSQDRDYGYTF. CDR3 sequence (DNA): TGCGCCAGCAGCCAGGACAGGGACTATGGCTACACCTTC.

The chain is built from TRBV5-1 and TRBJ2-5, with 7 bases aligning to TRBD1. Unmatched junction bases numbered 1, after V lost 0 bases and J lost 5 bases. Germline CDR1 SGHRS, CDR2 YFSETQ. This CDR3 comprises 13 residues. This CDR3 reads CASSLGQGETQYF. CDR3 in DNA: TGCGCCAGCAGCTTGGGACAGGGTGAGACCCAGTACTTC.

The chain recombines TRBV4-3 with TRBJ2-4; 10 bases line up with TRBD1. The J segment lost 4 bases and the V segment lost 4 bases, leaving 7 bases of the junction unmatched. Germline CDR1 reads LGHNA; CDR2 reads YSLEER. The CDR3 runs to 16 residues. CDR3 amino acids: CASSRSPGQGKNIQYF. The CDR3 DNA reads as TGCGCCAGCAGCCGCTCGCCGGGACAGGGGAAAAACATTCAGTACTTC.

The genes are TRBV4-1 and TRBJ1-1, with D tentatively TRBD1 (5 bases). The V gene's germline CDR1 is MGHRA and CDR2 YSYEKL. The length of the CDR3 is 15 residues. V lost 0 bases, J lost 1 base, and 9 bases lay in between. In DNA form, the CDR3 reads TGCGCCAGCAGCCAAGAAAAAAGGGGGAACACTGAAGCTTTCTTT. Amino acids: CASSQEKRGNTEAFF.

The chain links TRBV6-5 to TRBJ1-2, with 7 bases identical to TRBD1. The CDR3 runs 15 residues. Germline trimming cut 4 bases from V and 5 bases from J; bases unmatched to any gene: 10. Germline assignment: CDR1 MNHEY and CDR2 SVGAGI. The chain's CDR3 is CASSSGQTPDYGYTF. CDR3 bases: TGTGCCAGCAGTTCGGGACAGACCCCTGATTATGGCTACACCTTC.

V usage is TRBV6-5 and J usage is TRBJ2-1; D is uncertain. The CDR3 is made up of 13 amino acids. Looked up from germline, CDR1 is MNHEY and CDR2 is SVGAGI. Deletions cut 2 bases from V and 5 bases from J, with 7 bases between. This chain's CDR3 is CASSYGEDNEQFF. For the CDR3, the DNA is TGTGCCAGCAGTTACGGCGAGGACAATGAGCAGTTCTTC.

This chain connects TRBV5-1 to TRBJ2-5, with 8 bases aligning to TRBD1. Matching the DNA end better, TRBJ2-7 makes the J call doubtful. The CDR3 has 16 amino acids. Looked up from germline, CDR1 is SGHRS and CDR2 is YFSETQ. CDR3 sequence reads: CASSPQLVRTGNEQYF. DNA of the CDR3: TGCGCCAGCAGCCCCCAGTTGGTCCGGACAGGGAACGAGCAGTACTTC.

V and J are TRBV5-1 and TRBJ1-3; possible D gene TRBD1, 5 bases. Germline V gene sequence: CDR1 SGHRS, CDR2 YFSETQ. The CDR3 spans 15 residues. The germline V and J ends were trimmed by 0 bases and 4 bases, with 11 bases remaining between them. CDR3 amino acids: CASSLEGQEGNTIYF. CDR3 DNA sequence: TGCGCCAGCAGCTTGGAAGGACAAGAGGGAAACACCATATATTTT.

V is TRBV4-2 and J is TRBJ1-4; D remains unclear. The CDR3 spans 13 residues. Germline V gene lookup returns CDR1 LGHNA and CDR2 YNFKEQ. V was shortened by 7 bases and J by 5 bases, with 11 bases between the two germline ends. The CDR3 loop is CASTPTRNEKLFF. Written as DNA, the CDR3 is TGTGCCAGCACCCCGACAAGAAATGAAAAACTGTTTTTT.

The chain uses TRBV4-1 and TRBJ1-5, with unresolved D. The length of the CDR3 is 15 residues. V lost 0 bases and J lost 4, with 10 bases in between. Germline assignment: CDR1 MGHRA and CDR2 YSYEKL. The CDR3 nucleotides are TGCGCCAGCAGCCAAGATGCAGGTATTAATCAGCCCCAGCATTTT. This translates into CASSQDAGINQPQHF.

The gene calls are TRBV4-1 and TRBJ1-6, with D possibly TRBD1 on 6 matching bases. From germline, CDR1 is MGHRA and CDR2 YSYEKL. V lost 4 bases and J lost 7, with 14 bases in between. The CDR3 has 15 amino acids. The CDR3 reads CASSRTGTMNSPLHF. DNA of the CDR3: TGCGCCAGCAGCCGCACCGGGACAATGAATTCACCCCTCCACTTT.

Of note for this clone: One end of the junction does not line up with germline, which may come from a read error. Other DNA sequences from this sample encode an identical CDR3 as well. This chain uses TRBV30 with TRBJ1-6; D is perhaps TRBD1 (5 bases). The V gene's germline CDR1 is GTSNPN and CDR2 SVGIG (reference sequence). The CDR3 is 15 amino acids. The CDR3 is CAGSSPEGLESPLHF. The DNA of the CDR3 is TGTGCCGGGAGCTCCCCGGAGGGACTGGAATCACCCCTCCACTTT.

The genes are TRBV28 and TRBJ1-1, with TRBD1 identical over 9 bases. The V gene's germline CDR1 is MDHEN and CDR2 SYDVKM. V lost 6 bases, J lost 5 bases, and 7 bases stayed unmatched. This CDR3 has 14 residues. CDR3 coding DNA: TGTGCCAGCAGATACAGGGGGCAGGGAACTGAAGCTTTCTTT. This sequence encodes CASRYRGQGTEAFF.

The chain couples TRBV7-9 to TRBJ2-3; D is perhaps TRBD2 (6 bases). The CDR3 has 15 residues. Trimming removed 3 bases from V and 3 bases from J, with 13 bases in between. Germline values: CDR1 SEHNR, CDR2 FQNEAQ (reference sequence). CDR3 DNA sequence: TGTGCCAGCAGCTTCGGCGGGGTGGAGACAGATACGCAGTATTTT. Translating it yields CASSFGGVETDTQYF.